A single sample gave rise to the 16 T cell receptor beta chains below, sequenced in a study of T cells in localized non-small cell lung cancer. The repertoire was sequenced with immunoSEQ multiplex PCR; TCRdb's copy has only in-frame clones and lacks some. The sample comprises roughly 30,000 clones, roughly 92% of which are singletons, and roughly 0.73% rests with the top ten. Sequencing was performed on peripheral blood, taken before any cancer treatment. The receptors come from a woman between 35 and 75 years old with stage I lung adenocarcinoma.

The rearrangement uses TRBV27 and TRBJ1-2; TRBD1 might be the D (6 bases). Trimming cost V 3 bases and J 7 bases, with 12 bases left between them. Germline CDR1 MNHEY, CDR2 SMNVEV (reference sequence). The length of the CDR3 is 13 residues. This CDR3 reads CASSFGGRSGYTF. The CDR3 region has the DNA TGTGCCAGCAGTTTTGGGGGCAGAAGTGGCTACACCTTC.

The chain is built from TRBV7-2 and TRBJ2-3; TRBD2 agrees at 7 bases. The V gene's germline CDR1 is SGHTA and CDR2 FQGNSA. J lost 6 bases, V lost 4 bases, and 10 bases had no gene match. The CDR3 runs 15 residues. CDR3 sequence: CASSSHGGRPDTQYF. CDR3 nucleotides: TGTGCCAGCAGCTCCCATGGCGGGAGACCCGATACGCAGTATTTT.

The chain employs TRBV19 and TRBJ1-5; 9 nucleotides align to TRBD1. Germline CDR1 is LNHDA and CDR2 is SQIVND (reference sequence). The V segment lost 10 bases and the J segment 11 bases; nucleotides outside the gene matches: 15. The CDR3 spans 14 residues. Written as DNA, the CDR3 is TGTGCCACCCAGAGTGGGACAGGGTTCAAGACCCAGCATTTT. It yields the protein CATQSGTGFKTQHF.

The chain recombines TRBV10-3 with TRBJ2-1, with 13 positions matching TRBD2. J lost 5 bases, V lost 9 bases, and 1 base had no gene match. Germline V lookup: CDR1 ENHRY, CDR2 SYGVKD. This CDR3 comprises 13 residues. The CDR3 DNA reads TGTGCCATAGGGACTAGCGGGGACAATGAGCAGTTCTTC. Translating gives CAIGTSGDNEQFF.

The chain employs TRBV18 and TRBJ2-1; D is perhaps TRBD1 (5 bases). Germline V gene data show CDR1 as KGHSH and CDR2 as LQKENI. V lost 2 bases and J 8 bases, leaving 7 bases between the germline ends. The CDR3 runs 12 residues. Written as DNA, the CDR3 is TGTGCCAGCTCACCAAAGGGGTATGAGCAGTTCTTC. This codes for CASSPKGYEQFF.

The chain employs TRBV6-1 and TRBJ2-7; 12 nucleotides match TRBD2. Germline CDR1 reads MNHNS; CDR2 reads SASEGT. With V trimmed by 4 bases and J by 1 base, 11 bases remained unmatched. The CDR3 runs 18 residues. Written as DNA, the CDR3 is TGTGCCAGCAGTGTAAGGGCTAGCGGGAGGGCCGCGTCCTACGAGCAGTACTTC. It is translated as CASSVRASGRAASYEQYF.

This chain joins TRBV7-7 and TRBJ2-5, with a possible D match to TRBD2 (5 bases). From germline, CDR1 is SSHAT and CDR2 FNYEAQ (reference sequence). V shed 3 bases and J shed 5 bases, with 10 bases lying between them. The CDR3 has 13 amino acids. In DNA form, the CDR3 reads TGTGCCAGCAGCTTTGCCAGAGGGGAGACCCAGTACTTC. As protein: CASSFARGETQYF. The full variable domain, its missing parts supplied by reference TRBV7-7 and TRBJ2-5, is GAGVSQSPRYKVTKRGQDVTLRCDPISSHATLYWYQQALGQGPEFLTYFNYEAQPDKSGLPSDRFSAERPEGSISTLTIQRTEQRDSAMYRCASSFARGETQYFGPGTRLLVL.

This clone was counted between two and nine times. The chain couples TRBV7-8 to TRBJ1-1; D not certain. Germline-derived CDR1 and CDR2 are SGHVS and FQNEAQ. The CDR3 consists of 15 residues. With 5 bases removed from V and 4 bases from J, the gap between germline ends came to 17 bases. The CDR3 is CASSRTPGFSTEAFF. For the CDR3, the DNA is TGTGCCAGCAGCCGAACCCCGGGGTTTTCCACTGAAGCTTTCTTT.

A single count supports this clone. The rearrangement uses TRBV25-1 and TRBJ2-5; tentatively, D is TRBD1 or TRBD2 (5 bases each). The CDR3 has 13 amino acids. Germline lookup yields CDR1 MGHDK and CDR2 SYGVNS. The V and J ends lost 3 bases and 5 bases respectively, with 10 bases between them. The CDR3 is CASSEGREETQYF. The CDR3 DNA reads TGTGCCAGCAGTGAGGGCAGGGAGGAGACCCAGTACTTC.

This clone showed up just once. J is TRBJ2-1 and V is TRBV7-9, with D hard to call. CDR1 and CDR2 (germline): SEHNR, FQNEAQ (reference sequence). V was trimmed by 3 bases and J by 5 bases, leaving 8 bases between them. The CDR3 consists of 13 residues. For the CDR3, the DNA is TGTGCCAGCAGCTTCGGTCCCAACAATGAGCAGTTCTTC. Translating gives CASSFGPNNEQFF.

J is TRBJ2-2 and V is TRBV11-3, with TRBD1 identical over 7 bases. Per the germline V gene, CDR1 is SGHNT and CDR2 is YENEEA. This CDR3 is built from 17 residues. V was pared by 4 bases and J by 0 bases, with 8 bases of the junction left unmatched. The CDR3 sequence is CASSSYTGDANTGELFF. The DNA of the CDR3 is TGTGCCAGCAGCTCGTACACAGGGGACGCGAACACCGGGGAGCTGTTTTTT.

The chain is built from TRBV28 and TRBJ1-5; D is unclear. Per germline, CDR1 MDHEN and CDR2 SYDVKM. This CDR3 has 16 amino acids. V was shortened by 6 bases and J by 7 bases, with 22 bases between the two germline ends. CDR3 DNA: TGTGCCAGCAGCTTAGGCCGACTCACCCCTAGACAGCCCCAGCATTTT. It yields the protein CASSLGRLTPRQPQHF.

The V gene is TRBV7-3, the J gene TRBJ2-3; 15 bases are shared with TRBD2. Germline CDR1 SGHTA, CDR2 FQGTGA. This CDR3 region has 16 residues. Trimming cost V 4 bases and J 5 bases; bases outside gene matches: 4. The CDR3 nucleotides are TGTGCCAGCAGCTCCGGGACTAGCGGGAGGCTAGATACGCAGTATTTT. Translated, it gives CASSSGTSGRLDTQYF.

This clone was recorded a few times. V usage is TRBV19 and J usage is TRBJ2-1; 7 nucleotides match TRBD1. The CDR3 consists of 16 residues. The germline CDR1 and CDR2 sequences are LNHDA and SQIVND (reference sequence). V trimming: 9 bases; J trimming: 5 bases; junction bases outside the gene matches: 16. The CDR3 sequence is CASGRGRDRVNNEQFF. CDR3 sequence (DNA): TGTGCCAGCGGAAGGGGACGGGACAGAGTTAACAATGAGCAGTTCTTC.

The CDR3 loop is CASSLFPGSPQHF. The CDR3 DNA reads as TGTGCCAGCTCCTTATTCCCTGGGAGTCCCCAGCATTTT. This chain connects TRBV11-3 to TRBJ1-5; D unresolved. V dropped 8 bases and J dropped 10 bases, with 18 bases sitting between them. CDR1 SGHNT and CDR2 YENEEA come from the germline V gene. This CDR3 is 13 amino acids long.

The J gene is TRBJ2-5, the V gene TRBV5-6; the match to TRBD1 covers 7 bases. The CDR3 runs 14 residues. In germline, CDR1 is SGHDT, CDR2 YYEEEE. With V trimmed by 4 bases and J by 8 bases, 11 bases remained unmatched. In DNA, the CDR3 is TGTGCCAGCAGCCGCAGGACAGGAGGTGATACCCAGTACTTC. As protein: CASSRRTGGDTQYF.